This record covers a single TCR beta chain. Its specificity is not known. Every participating donor contributed 8 to 10 milliliters of peripheral blood through a draw. This entry comes from a study of blood T cells in healthy people across ages. Between the trimmed V and J ends, which lost 5 bases and 11 bases, there was a span of 12 bases. This CDR3 contains 11 residues. CDR1 MNHEY and CDR2 SVGAGI come from the germline V gene. Next came a second PCR, run for about 7 to 12 cycles, which used a sample-barcoded 5' primer along with a J-beta primer mix. Per-sample output comprised a minimum of 2.5 million paired-end reads containing CDR3. TCRdb recomputed calls from the 5' RACE reads with MiXCR, one row per CDR3 protein. The data show about 580,000 distinct CDR3 sequences, roughly 43% seen once. Study-level results: Observed TCR beta diversity per million T cells went down as age went up. This fall followed a roughly linear course with age. Possibly confounding the expanded clonotype changes was the fact that donor CMV status was unknown.

The sequence was obtained from an elderly man in good health. Input material: blood. The V gene is TRBV6-5, the J gene TRBJ1-1; perhaps TRBD1 as D (6 bases). In DNA, the CDR3 is TGTGCCAGCAGTACAGGGTTTACGGCTTTCTTT. Amino acids: CASSTGFTAFF.